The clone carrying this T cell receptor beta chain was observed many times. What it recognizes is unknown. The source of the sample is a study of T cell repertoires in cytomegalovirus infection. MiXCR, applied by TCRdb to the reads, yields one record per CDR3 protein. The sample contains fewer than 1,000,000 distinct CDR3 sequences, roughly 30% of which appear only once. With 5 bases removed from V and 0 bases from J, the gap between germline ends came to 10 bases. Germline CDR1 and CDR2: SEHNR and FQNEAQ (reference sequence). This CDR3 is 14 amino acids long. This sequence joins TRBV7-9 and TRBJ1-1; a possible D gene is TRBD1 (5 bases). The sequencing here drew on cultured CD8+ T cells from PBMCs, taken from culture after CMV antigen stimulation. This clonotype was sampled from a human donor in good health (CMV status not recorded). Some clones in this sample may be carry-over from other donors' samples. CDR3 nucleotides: TGTGCCAGCAGCGGTGGAGGGGTGAACACTGAAGCTTTCTTT. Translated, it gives CASSGGGVNTEAFF.